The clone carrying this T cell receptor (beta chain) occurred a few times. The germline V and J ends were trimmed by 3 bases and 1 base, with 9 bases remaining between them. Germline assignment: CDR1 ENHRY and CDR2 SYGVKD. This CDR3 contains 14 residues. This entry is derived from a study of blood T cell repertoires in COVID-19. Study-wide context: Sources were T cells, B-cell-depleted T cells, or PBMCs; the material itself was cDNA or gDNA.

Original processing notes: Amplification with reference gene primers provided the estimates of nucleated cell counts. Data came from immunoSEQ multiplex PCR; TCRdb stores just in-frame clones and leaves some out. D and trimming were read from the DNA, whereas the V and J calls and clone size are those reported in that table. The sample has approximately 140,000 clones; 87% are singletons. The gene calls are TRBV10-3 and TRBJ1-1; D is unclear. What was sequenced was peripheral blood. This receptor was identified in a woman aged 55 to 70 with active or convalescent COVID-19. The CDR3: CAISDETGNTEAFF. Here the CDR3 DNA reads TGTGCCATCAGTGACGAGACGGGGAACACTGAAGCTTTCTTT.